This T cell receptor (beta chain) originates from a study of T cell changes during pregnancy in multiple sclerosis. The protocol was immunoSEQ multiplex PCR, while the TCRdb copy is restricted to in-frame clones and leaves out a portion. The data contain about 120,000 clones, about 94% of them singletons. The germline V gene has CDR1 SGHKS and CDR2 YYEKEE (reference sequence). The CDR3 is 14 amino acids. Between the trimmed V and J ends, which lost 2 bases and 4 bases, there was a span of 10 bases. Sequencing was performed on peripheral blood, taken before pregnancy. The sequence derives from a female donor with multiple sclerosis, enrolled in a pregnancy study. V and J are TRBV5-5 and TRBJ1-5; D may be TRBD1 (6 bases). CDR3 in DNA: TGTGCCAGCAGCTTACTAACAGGGAATCAGCCCCAGCATTTT. Protein product: CASSLLTGNQPQHF.